These 16 T cell receptor beta chains originate from one sample sequenced in a study of T cell responses to AZD1222 COVID-19 vaccine. The data were produced by immunoSEQ multiplex PCR, yet TCRdb's version contains in-frame clones alone and is incomplete. The repertoire has just under 90,000 clones, around 90% of them found once; the top ten carry roughly 6%. The specimen was peripheral blood, collected on day 0 of AZD1222 vaccination. Receptor source: an adult in good health.

The rearrangement uses TRBV30 and TRBJ2-1; tentatively, D is TRBD2 (5 bases). The CDR3 totals 12 residues. CDR1 is GTSNPN and CDR2 is SVGIG in the germline V gene (reference sequence). CDR3 DNA: TGTGCTTCCACCGGGGTCAGCAATGAGCAGTTCTTC. Protein sequence: CASTGVSNEQFF.

The CDR3 spells CASNPTAGENTGELFF. The DNA for the CDR3 is TGTGCCAGTAATCCTACGGCGGGAGAGAACACCGGGGAGCTGTTTTTT. V and J are TRBV19 and TRBJ2-2; 7 bases line up with TRBD2. V was pared by 7 bases and J by 1 base, with 9 bases of the junction left unmatched. The CDR3 extends over 16 amino acids. CDR1 is LNHDA and CDR2 is SQIVND in the germline V gene (reference sequence).

This clone came up once. V gene TRBV7-3 combines with J gene TRBJ2-1, with 13 nucleotides matching TRBD2. The ends lost 3 bases at V and 7 bases at J; junction bases unmatched: 3. Germline CDR1 reads SGHTA; CDR2 reads FQGTGA. This CDR3 is 15 amino acids long. This chain's CDR3 is CASSFGLAGVNEQFF. For the CDR3, the DNA is TGTGCCAGCAGCTTCGGACTAGCGGGAGTAAATGAGCAGTTCTTC.

With respect to this clone: Other DNA sequences in this specimen translate into the identical CDR3. V is TRBV5-1 and J is TRBJ1-3, with 7 positions matching TRBD1. CDR1 is SGHRS and CDR2 is YFSETQ in the germline V gene. Trimming took 2 bases from V and 2 from J; bases not matched to a gene: 4. The length of the CDR3 is 15 residues. CDR3 sequence: CASSLGQGAGNTIYF. The CDR3 bases are TGCGCCAGCAGCTTAGGTCAGGGGGCTGGAAACACCATATATTTT. The variable domain in full, with the rest retrieved from reference TRBV5-1 and TRBJ1-3, is KAGVTQTPRYLIKTRGQQVTLSCSPISGHRSVSWYQQTPGQGLQFLFEYFSETQRNKGNFPGRFSGRQFSNSRSEMNVSTLELGDSALYLCASSLGQGAGNTIYFGEGSWLTVV.

This chain links TRBV5-5 with TRBJ2-2, with 15 bases that match TRBD2. V gave up 3 bases and J gave up 1 base; unmatched junction bases: 4. The germline V gene has CDR1 SGHKS and CDR2 YYEKEE (reference sequence). CDR3 length: 18 residues. As DNA, the CDR3 is TGTGCCAGCAGCTCGCGGGGACTAGCGGGAGGGAACACCGGGGAGCTGTTTTTT. This sequence encodes CASSSRGLAGGNTGELFF.

This rearrangement joins TRBV15 to TRBJ2-7, with TRBD2 as a possible D gene (6 bases). This CDR3 is built from 14 residues. CDR1 and CDR2 from the germline V gene are LNHNV and YYDKDF (reference sequence). The germline V and J ends were trimmed by 5 bases and 1 base, with 12 bases remaining between them. In DNA, the CDR3 is TGTGCCACCAGCGGCCCTGCGGGGTCCTACGAGCAGTACTTC. Translating it yields CATSGPAGSYEQYF.

The chain joins TRBV28 to TRBJ2-7; TRBD1 might be the D (6 bases). The CDR3 sequence is 14 residues long. The germline V and J ends were trimmed by 6 bases and 5 bases, with 17 bases remaining between them. The V gene's germline CDR1 is MDHEN and CDR2 SYDVKM. The CDR3 nucleotides read TGTGCCAGCAGACTCCCAGGGGCTATTGACGAGCAGTACTTC. Its translation: CASRLPGAIDEQYF.

The chain couples TRBV15 to TRBJ1-6; D might be TRBD1 (5 bases). The CDR3 has 15 residues. The germline V and J ends were trimmed by 1 base and 10 bases, with 14 bases remaining between them. The germline V gene encodes CDR1 LNHNV and CDR2 YYDKDF (reference sequence). Here the CDR3 reads CATSRAQVGRSPLHF. For the CDR3, the DNA is TGTGCCACCAGCAGAGCACAGGTTGGGAGATCACCCCTCCACTTT. The complete variable domain, with remaining parts taken from reference TRBV15 and TRBJ1-6, reads DAMVIQNPRYQVTQFGKPVTLSCSQTLNHNVMYWYQQKSSQAPKLLFHYYDKDFNNEADTPDNFQSRRPNTSFCFLDIRSPGLGDTAMYLCATSRAQVGRSPLHFGNGTRLTVT.

This chain uses TRBV11-3 with TRBJ2-5; maybe TRBD2 (6 bases). The CDR3 runs to 14 residues. In germline, CDR1 is SGHNT, CDR2 YENEEA. V lost 5 bases to trimming and J lost 1 base, with 11 bases between them. The chain's CDR3 is CASSPGGAQETQYF. DNA for the CDR3: TGTGCCAGCAGCCCCGGAGGGGCCCAAGAGACCCAGTACTTC.

V and J are TRBV30 and TRBJ1-1, with D unresolved. Per germline, CDR1 GTSNPN and CDR2 SVGIG (reference sequence). The CDR3 covers 12 residues. The V and J ends lost 1 base and 6 bases respectively, with 9 bases between them. CDR3 coding DNA: TGTGCCTGGAGTGGAGCCGGCGCTGAAGCTTTCTTT. Its protein is CAWSGAGAEAFF.

The rearrangement links TRBV6-2 or TRBV6-3 to TRBJ2-7; D gene ambiguous. The CDR3 length is 13 residues. In germline, CDR1 is MNHEY, CDR2 SVGEGT. Trimming took 2 bases from V and 6 from J, leaving 11 bases between them. CDR3 DNA: TGTGCCAGCAGTTACAATCCGGTTACCGAGCAGTACTTC. Amino acids: CASSYNPVTEQYF.

This chain links TRBV7-2 with TRBJ1-5; weak D call: TRBD1 (5 bases). V was trimmed by 3 bases and J by 7 bases, leaving 19 bases between them. Germline V gives CDR1 SGHTA, CDR2 FQGNSA. This CDR3 has 16 amino acids. The CDR3 DNA reads as TGTGCCAGCAGCTTGTCGGGACCCTCCATAGGGCAGCCCCAGCATTTT. This encodes CASSLSGPSIGQPQHF.

This clone was seen only once. The genes are TRBV7-8 and TRBJ2-3; 12 positions agree with TRBD2. V trimming: 2 bases; J trimming: 5 bases; junction bases outside the gene matches: 5. The CDR3 covers 16 residues. Germline-derived CDR1 and CDR2 are SGHVS and FQNEAQ. The CDR3 protein is CASSLRGLAGGDTQYF. CDR3 nucleotide sequence: TGTGCCAGCAGCTTACGGGGACTAGCGGGTGGAGATACGCAGTATTTT.

The chain joins TRBV28 to TRBJ2-3; tentative D call: TRBD2 (5 bases). Trimming shortened V by 7 bases and J by 8 bases, and 10 bases separated the two germline ends. This CDR3 has 11 amino acids. CDR1 and CDR2 (germline): MDHEN, SYDVKM. The CDR3 DNA follows: TGTGCCAGCACCCGAGGAGGTACGCAGTATTTT. Its protein is CASTRGGTQYF.

V gene TRBV19 combines with J gene TRBJ2-5, with no clear D. The CDR3 consists of 13 residues. With 4 bases removed from V and 7 bases from J, the gap between germline ends came to 13 bases. CDR1 is LNHDA and CDR2 is SQIVND in the germline V gene (reference sequence). The CDR3 region is CASSSQRLGTQYF. The CDR3 DNA follows: TGTGCCAGTAGTAGCCAGCGACTGGGGACCCAGTACTTC.

The V gene is TRBV6-2 or TRBV6-3, the J gene TRBJ1-1; 7 bases line up with TRBD1. With V trimmed by 4 bases and J by 3 bases, 8 bases remained unmatched. The germline CDR1 and CDR2 sequences are MNHEY and SVGEGT. The CDR3 is 15 amino acids. The CDR3 DNA follows: TGTGCCAGCAGTTGGACAGGCGGCCTTGACACTGAAGCTTTCTTT. Amino acids: CASSWTGGLDTEAFF.